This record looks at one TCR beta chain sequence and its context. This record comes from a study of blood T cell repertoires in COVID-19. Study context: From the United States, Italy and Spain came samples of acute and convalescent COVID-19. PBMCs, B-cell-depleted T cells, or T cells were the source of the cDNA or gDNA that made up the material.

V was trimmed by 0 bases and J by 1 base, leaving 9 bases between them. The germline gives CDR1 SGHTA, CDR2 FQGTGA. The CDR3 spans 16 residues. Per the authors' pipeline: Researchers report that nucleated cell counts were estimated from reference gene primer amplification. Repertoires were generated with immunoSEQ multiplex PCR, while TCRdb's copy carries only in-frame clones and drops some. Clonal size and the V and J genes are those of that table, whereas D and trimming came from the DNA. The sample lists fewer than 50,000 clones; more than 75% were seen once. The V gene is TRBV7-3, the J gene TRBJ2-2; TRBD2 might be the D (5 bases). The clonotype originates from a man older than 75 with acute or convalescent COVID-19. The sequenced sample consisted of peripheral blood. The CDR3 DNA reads TGTGCCAGCAGCTTAACAAGTGGAGGGAACACCGGGGAGCTGTTTTTT. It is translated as CASSLTSGGNTGELFF.